The next 23 T cell receptor beta chains were all read from a single sample in a study of blood T cells in healthy people across ages. Primers used in a second PCR of about 6 to 11 cycles were a sample-barcoded 5' primer and a J-beta primer mix. TCRdb itself ran the 5' RACE reads through MiXCR, one entry per CDR3 protein. The data show around 1,000,000 distinct CDR3 sequences, approximately 26% seen once. This same sample was also part of a study on T cells of mothers and their children.

The material sequenced was blood. Every receptor here comes from a girl between 2 and 10 years old in good health.

The sample holds a few counts of this clonotype. V usage is TRBV6-2 or TRBV6-3 and J usage is TRBJ1-1; D is unresolved. CDR1 MNHEY and CDR2 SVGEGT come from the germline V gene. The length of the CDR3 is 17 residues. The V end lost 0 bases, the J end lost 4 bases, and 18 bases lay between the germline ends. CDR3 sequence (DNA): TGTGCCAGCAGTTACTCGTTCGATCTCTTAAGGGCCACTGAAGCTTTCTTT. Protein: CASSYSFDLLRATEAFF.

V usage is TRBV27 and J usage is TRBJ2-1, with TRBD2 matching 9 bases. The CDR3 extends over 13 amino acids. V shed 5 bases and J 9 bases; nucleotides not matched to a gene: 5. Per the germline V gene, CDR1 is MNHEY and CDR2 is SMNVEV (reference sequence). CDR3 in DNA: TGTGCCAGCAGTACTAGCGGGCCCATTGAGCAGTTCTTC. It yields the protein CASSTSGPIEQFF.

Here the CDR3 reads CASTSRTRSSYEQYF. CDR3 DNA: TGTGCCAGCACTTCCCGGACGAGAAGCTCCTACGAGCAGTACTTC. V usage is TRBV6-2 or TRBV6-3 and J usage is TRBJ2-7, with unresolved D. Trimming shortened V by 7 bases and J by 0 bases, and 16 bases separated the two germline ends. In germline, CDR1 is MNHEY, CDR2 SVGEGT. CDR3 size: 15 residues.

The chain is built from TRBV12-3 or TRBV12-4 and TRBJ2-5; the D is unclear. Trimming removed 2 bases at V and 4 bases at J, with 8 bases between. The length of the CDR3 is 13 residues. The CDR3 DNA reads as TGTGCCAGCAGTTTACGGCTAATAGAGACCCAGTACTTC. Amino acid sequence: CASSLRLIETQYF.

This clonotype was detected a few times. The chain links TRBV18 to TRBJ2-7; possible D gene TRBD1, 5 bases. This CDR3 has 13 residues. Germline V lookup: CDR1 KGHSH, CDR2 LQKENI. V was trimmed by 4 bases and J by 6 bases, leaving 13 bases between them. The CDR3 here is CASSQGKGAEQYF. The CDR3 nucleotides read TGTGCCAGCTCACAGGGGAAAGGGGCCGAGCAGTACTTC. The complete variable domain, with remaining parts taken from reference TRBV18 and TRBJ2-7, reads NAGVMQNPRHLVRRRGQEARLRCSPMKGHSHVYWYRQLPEEGLKFMVYLQKENIIDESGMPKERFSAEFPKEGPSILRIQQVVRGDSAAYFCASSQGKGAEQYFGPGTRLTVT.

In its sample, this clonotype was seen a few times. The chain carries TRBV7-9 and TRBJ2-4; no clear D. The CDR3 is 14 residues long. Germline V CDR1 and CDR2: SEHNR, FQNEAQ (reference sequence). V was clipped by 7 bases and J by 0 bases, with 10 bases between them. CDR3 in DNA: TGTGCCAGCATCTCTACTCTAGCCAAAAACATTCAGTACTTC. It yields the protein CASISTLAKNIQYF.

The chain employs TRBV29-1 and TRBJ2-5; 7 nucleotides agree with TRBD2. The ends lost 1 base at V and 4 bases at J; junction bases unmatched: 15. The CDR3 has 17 amino acids. Per the germline V gene, CDR1 is SQVTM and CDR2 is ANQGSEA. As DNA, the CDR3 is TGCAGCGTTGAAGTTCAGGCAGGCCTAGCGGAGACAGAGACCCAGTACTTC. Translated: CSVEVQAGLAETETQYF.

The table lists this clonotype with a few counts. The gene calls are TRBV7-9 and TRBJ1-1, with unresolved D. Trimming cost V 7 bases and J 4 bases, with 10 bases left between them. The CDR3 length is 12 residues. In germline, CDR1 is SEHNR, CDR2 FQNEAQ (reference sequence). Here the CDR3 DNA reads TGTGCCAGCACCCCGCGGGGCACTGAAGCTTTCTTT. Translated: CASTPRGTEAFF.

The rearrangement links TRBV6-6 to TRBJ1-2; 9 bases align to TRBD1. CDR1 MNHNY and CDR2 SVGAGI come from the germline V gene (reference sequence). Trimming took 6 bases from V and 8 from J; bases not matched to a gene: 10. This CDR3 has 14 amino acids. CDR3 loop: CASRNPTGGRGYTF. The CDR3 DNA follows: TGTGCCAGCAGAAATCCTACAGGGGGCAGGGGCTACACCTTC.

This chain joins TRBV20-1 and TRBJ2-1, with 14 bases lining up with TRBD2. The germline CDR1 and CDR2 sequences are DFQATT and SNEGSKA (reference sequence). This CDR3 contains 13 residues. CDR3 DNA sequence: TGCAGCGGACTAGCGGGGGGCAACAATGAGCAGTTCTTC. This sequence encodes CSGLAGGNNEQFF.

This clonotype has more than one count but fewer than ten. The CDR3 protein is CASSFFVGVEAFF. Written as DNA, the CDR3 is TGTGCCAGCAGTTTCTTTGTGGGGGTTGAAGCTTTCTTT. V and J are TRBV28 and TRBJ1-1, with a weak D call TRBD1 (5 bases). The CDR3 length is 13 residues. Trimming cost V 3 bases and J 7 bases, with 12 bases left between them. CDR1 is MDHEN, CDR2 SYDVKM, per germline.

This clonotype was counted only a few times. A junction end diverges from the germline sequence, so it may reflect a read error. This chain links TRBV7-7 with TRBJ1-2; 8 bases match TRBD1. Germline V gives CDR1 SSHAT, CDR2 FNYEAQ (reference sequence). This CDR3 has 14 amino acids. The CDR3 protein is CASSSNIQGDGYTF. CDR3 coding DNA: TGTGCTAGCAGCTCAAATATACAGGGGGATGGCTACACCTTC.

This clonotype was seen more than once but under ten times. The rearrangement joins TRBV5-6 to TRBJ2-1; no firm D call. V was trimmed by 0 bases and J by 9 bases, leaving 13 bases between them. The length of the CDR3 is 14 residues. Germline CDR1 and CDR2: SGHDT and YYEEEE. CDR3 region: CASSLVNQLSEQFF. The CDR3 nucleotides read TGTGCCAGCAGCTTGGTCAATCAGCTTAGTGAGCAGTTCTTC. Combining the CDR3 with reference TRBV5-6 and TRBJ2-1 gives the whole variable domain DAGVTQSPTHLIKTRGQQVTLRCSPKSGHDTVSWYQQALGQGPQFIFQYYEEEERQRGNFPDRFSGHQFPNYSSELNVNALLLGDSALYLCASSLVNQLSEQFFGPGTRLTVL.

The chain joins TRBV29-1 to TRBJ2-1; D could derive from TRBD1 or TRBD2 (6 bases each). CDR3 size: 14 residues. The ends were cut back, 6 bases at V and 1 base at J, with 13 bases in the middle. Germline V gene data show CDR1 as SQVTM and CDR2 as ANQGSEA. CDR3 DNA sequence: TGCAGCGTGCCAAAGGGGGGATCCTACAATGAGCAGTTCTTC. It is translated as CSVPKGGSYNEQFF.

Many counts were recorded for this clonotype. The chain couples TRBV4-1 to TRBJ2-5; no definite D call. The CDR3 totals 14 residues. Germline CDR1 MGHRA, CDR2 YSYEKL. V lost 4 bases and J lost 4, with 13 bases in between. The CDR3: CASSPPSDGETQYF. The CDR3 DNA follows: TGCGCCAGCAGCCCCCCTTCCGACGGAGAGACCCAGTACTTC.

V and J are TRBV11-2 and TRBJ2-7; no definite D call. The J call is uncertain, as TRBJ2-1 better fits the DNA end. The length of the CDR3 is 12 residues. Germline V CDR1 and CDR2: SGHAT, FQNNGV. The CDR3 nucleotides are TGTGCCAGCAGCTCCGCCCGCTATGAGCAGTTCTTC. This gives the protein CASSSARYEQFF.

V usage is TRBV12-3 or TRBV12-4 and J usage is TRBJ2-1; D not resolved. The last part of the DNA fits TRBJ2-5 better; the J call may be wrong. The CDR3 has 13 residues. CDR3 in amino acids: CASSFRFQETQYF. For the CDR3, the DNA is TGTGCCAGCAGTTTTCGATTCCAAGAGACCCAGTACTTC.

This clonotype was seen only once. One end of the junction varies from germline; a read error may be responsible. The chain joins TRBV12-3 or TRBV12-4 to TRBJ2-1; 7 positions agree with TRBD2. This CDR3 has 14 amino acids. In DNA form, the CDR3 reads TGTGCCGGCAGTGCGGGGGTGGCGTACAATGAGCAGTTCTTC. Translating gives CAGSAGVAYNEQFF.

In its sample, this clonotype was seen a few times. CDR3 sequence reads: CASSFSGSRGYDEQFF. CDR3 sequence (DNA): TGCGCCAGCAGCTTTAGCGGGAGTAGGGGTTACGATGAGCAGTTCTTC. The V and J genes are TRBV5-1 and TRBJ2-1; 9 bases match TRBD2. The V gene end was trimmed by 2 bases and the J gene end by 8 bases; junction bases not matched to a gene: 11. The germline gives CDR1 SGHRS, CDR2 YFSETQ. The CDR3 has 16 residues.

This clonotype has more than one count but fewer than ten. The chain uses TRBV28 and TRBJ1-5; 12 nucleotides agree with TRBD1. Germline lookup yields CDR1 MDHEN and CDR2 SYDVKM. CDR3 length: 19 residues. V was pared by 5 bases and J by 0 bases, with 11 bases of the junction left unmatched. The CDR3 region is CASSPPLGTGGYSNQPQHF. The CDR3 coding sequence is TGTGCCAGCAGTCCCCCACTTGGGACAGGGGGCTATAGCAATCAGCCCCAGCATTTT.

This clonotype was recorded once. The chain uses TRBV12-3 or TRBV12-4 and TRBJ2-3; 7 bases are a match to TRBD1. Germline trimming cut 7 bases from V and 13 bases from J; bases unmatched to any gene: 11. This CDR3 has 12 residues. Here the CDR3 reads CASNEGTDMEYF. The CDR3 DNA reads as TGTGCCAGCAATGAGGGGACAGATATGGAGTATTTT.

The chain joins TRBV12-5 to TRBJ2-2; the D is unclear. V was shortened by 1 base and J by 1 base, with 10 bases between the two germline ends. Germline-derived CDR1 and CDR2 are LGHNT and FRNRAP. The CDR3 consists of 16 residues. This CDR3 is CASGLASPLNTGELFF. The CDR3 DNA reads TGTGCTAGTGGTTTGGCCAGTCCCTTGAACACCGGGGAGCTGTTTTTT.

This sequence joins TRBV7-2 and TRBJ2-3; D unresolved. V dropped 5 bases and J dropped 2 bases, with 8 bases sitting between them. CDR1 SGHTA and CDR2 FQGNSA come from the germline V gene. The CDR3 is 13 residues long. The CDR3 bases are TGTGCCAGCAGCATACTGGTCACAGATACGCAGTATTTT. The encoded protein is CASSILVTDTQYF.